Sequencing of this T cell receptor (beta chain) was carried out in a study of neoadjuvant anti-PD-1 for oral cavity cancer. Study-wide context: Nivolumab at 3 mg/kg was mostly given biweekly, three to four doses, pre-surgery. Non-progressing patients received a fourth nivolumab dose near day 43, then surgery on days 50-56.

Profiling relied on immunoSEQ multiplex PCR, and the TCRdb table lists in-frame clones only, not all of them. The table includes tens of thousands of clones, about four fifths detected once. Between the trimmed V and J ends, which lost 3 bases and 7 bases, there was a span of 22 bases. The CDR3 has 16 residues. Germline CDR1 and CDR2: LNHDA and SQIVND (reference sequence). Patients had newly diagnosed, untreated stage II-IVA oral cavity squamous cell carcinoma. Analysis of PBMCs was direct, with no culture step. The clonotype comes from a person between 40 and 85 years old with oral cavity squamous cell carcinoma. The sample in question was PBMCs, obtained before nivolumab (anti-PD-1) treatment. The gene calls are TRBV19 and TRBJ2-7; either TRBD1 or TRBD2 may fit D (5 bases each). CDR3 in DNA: TGTGCCAGTAGTATCTTTCCCCCGGGACGCCCCGAGGAGCAGTACTTC. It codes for CASSIFPPGRPEEQYF.